Presented here are 27 T cell receptor beta chains from one specimen sequenced in a study of shared clonotypes between healthy human individuals. Sequenced by immunoSEQ multiplex PCR; TCRdb stores in-frame clones only, minus some. This sample has a few million clones, with approximately 90% found just once. Sequencing input: naive CD4+ T cells sorted from blood. Indicated subset: CD45RA+ positively selected. These receptors were obtained from a man between 18 and 29 years old in good health.

The rearrangement uses TRBV10-2 and TRBJ1-2; D uncertain. The CDR3 spans 16 residues. Looked up from germline, CDR1 is WSHSY and CDR2 is SAAADI. V was clipped by 2 bases and J by 4 bases, with 17 bases between them. CDR3 sequence: CASSELLGGLSYGYTF. The CDR3 DNA reads TGCGCCAGCAGTGAGCTCCTGGGCGGACTGAGCTATGGCTACACCTTC.

This rearrangement joins TRBV6-6 to TRBJ1-5; a weak D match, TRBD1 (6 bases). This CDR3 is built from 14 residues. V dropped 3 bases and J dropped 3 bases, with 9 bases sitting between them. CDR1 and CDR2 from the germline V gene are MNHNY and SVGAGI (reference sequence). For the CDR3, the DNA is TGTGCCAGCAGTTATGGACAGATCAATCAGCCCCAGCATTTT. This sequence encodes CASSYGQINQPQHF.

Here the CDR3 DNA reads TGTGCCCCCGAGGGTAACAGGGCGACTGATAACTCCTACGAGCAGTACTTC. It specifies CAPEGNRATDNSYEQYF. The rearrangement uses TRBV14 and TRBJ2-7; maybe TRBD1 (6 bases). Trimming left V 11 bases short and J 0 bases short, with 26 bases between. This CDR3 has 17 amino acids. Germline V gene sequence: CDR1 SGHDN, CDR2 FVKESK. Together with reference TRBV14 and TRBJ2-7, the CDR3 gives the full variable domain: EAGVTQFPSHSVIEKGQTVTLRCDPISGHDNLYWYRRVMGKEIKFLLHFVKESKQDESGMPNNRFLAERTGGTYSTLKVQPAELEDSGVYFCAPEGNRATDNSYEQYFGPGTRLTVT.

This clone showed up just once. The chain recombines TRBV6-1 with TRBJ2-7, with 7 nucleotides matching TRBD1. This CDR3 comprises 15 residues. V trimming: 4 bases; J trimming: 4 bases; junction bases outside the gene matches: 10. Germline V gives CDR1 MNHNS, CDR2 SASEGT. CDR3 nucleotides: TGTGCCAGCAGTGCTATAGGGGGCGCAGTTTACGAGCAGTACTTC. Its translation: CASSAIGGAVYEQYF.

The rearrangement uses TRBV4-1 and TRBJ1-1, with TRBD1 as a possible D gene (5 bases). The CDR3 loop spans 14 amino acids. V was clipped by 8 bases and J by 0 bases, with 13 bases between them. Germline values: CDR1 MGHRA, CDR2 YSYEKL. The chain's CDR3 is CASGAGRVNTEAFF. CDR3 sequence (DNA): TGCGCCAGCGGAGCAGGGCGGGTGAACACTGAAGCTTTCTTT.

The chain uses TRBV2 and TRBJ1-1; TRBD1 matches at 8 bases. This CDR3 spans 16 amino acids. Germline trimming cut 4 bases from V and 5 bases from J; bases unmatched to any gene: 12. Looked up from germline, CDR1 is SNHLY and CDR2 is FYNNEI. Here the CDR3 reads CASSGPRGRERTEAFF. The CDR3 bases are TGTGCCAGCAGTGGACCCAGGGGGCGCGAGAGAACTGAAGCTTTCTTT.

The V and J genes are TRBV2 and TRBJ2-7, with 15 nucleotides matching TRBD2. This CDR3 has 17 amino acids. V shed 6 bases and J 0 bases; nucleotides not matched to a gene: 6. Germline V gene lookup returns CDR1 SNHLY and CDR2 FYNNEI. CDR3 sequence (DNA): TGTGCCAGCAGGGGACTAGCGGGAGGCCCTAGCTCCTACGAGCAGTACTTC. It translates to CASRGLAGGPSSYEQYF.

The chain recombines TRBV4-3 with TRBJ2-2, with 7 bases fitting TRBD1. The germline CDR1 and CDR2 sequences are LGHNA and YSLEER. The CDR3 loop spans 16 amino acids. Trimming at V came to 1 base and at J to 4 bases, leaving 6 bases not matched to a gene. CDR3 sequence reads: CASSQGLGGATGELFF. The CDR3 coding sequence is TGCGCCAGCAGCCAAGGTCTAGGGGGCGCCACCGGGGAGCTGTTTTTT.

As to this clone: The sample carries other DNA sequences with the same CDR3. The chain uses TRBV6-6 and TRBJ2-5, with 10 bases identical to TRBD1. The ends lost 6 bases at V and 5 bases at J; junction bases unmatched: 6. Germline CDR1 is MNHNY and CDR2 is SVGAGI (reference sequence). The CDR3 sequence is 14 residues long. CDR3 region: CASRPTGGAETQYF. DNA of the CDR3: TGTGCCAGCAGACCGACAGGGGGCGCGGAGACCCAGTACTTC.

The CDR3 nucleotides are TGTGCCAGCAGTGATGGGGGCGGACCAACTAATGAAAAACTGTTTTTT. Amino acid sequence: CASSDGGGPTNEKLFF. V usage is TRBV6-1 and J usage is TRBJ1-4, with D perhaps TRBD1 (6 bases). This CDR3 spans 16 amino acids. Trimming shortened V by 3 bases and J by 0 bases, and 11 bases separated the two germline ends. CDR1 is MNHNS and CDR2 is SASEGT in the germline V gene.

This sequence joins TRBV6-1 and TRBJ2-7; D ambiguous. This CDR3 comprises 12 residues. Trimming removed 0 bases from V and 11 bases from J, with 11 bases in between. Per the germline V gene, CDR1 is MNHNS and CDR2 is SASEGT. The CDR3 DNA reads TGTGCCAGCAGTGAAGCACTCACCGCTGAGTACTTC. This sequence encodes CASSEALTAEYF.

This chain joins TRBV5-6 and TRBJ1-1, with D possibly matching TRBD1 (5 bases). Germline assignment: CDR1 SGHDT and CDR2 YYEEEE. Trimming took off 0 bases at V and 5 bases at J, with 8 bases between the two ends. The CDR3 contains 13 residues. The CDR3 sequence: CASSLEGKTEAFF. CDR3 sequence (DNA): TGTGCCAGCAGCTTGGAGGGGAAGACTGAAGCTTTCTTT.

This sequence joins TRBV30 and TRBJ2-7, with 8 bases identical to TRBD1. The trim removed 4 bases at V and 7 bases at J, leaving 9 bases unmatched. The germline V gene has CDR1 GTSNPN and CDR2 SVGIG (reference sequence). CDR3 length: 13 amino acids. The chain's CDR3 is CAWNQDRVGEQYF. The DNA of the CDR3 is TGTGCCTGGAATCAGGACAGGGTTGGTGAGCAGTACTTC.

This sequence joins TRBV6-1 and TRBJ2-7, with 8 nucleotides matching TRBD1. V dropped 7 bases and J dropped 0; count of bases not matched to a gene: 8. The length of the CDR3 is 15 residues. CDR1 and CDR2 (germline): MNHNS, SASEGT. The CDR3 DNA reads TGTGCCAGCACCAGGACAGGGACCGCCTCCTACGAGCAGTACTTC. Amino acid sequence: CASTRTGTASYEQYF.

This rearrangement joins TRBV18 to TRBJ2-7, with a possible D match to TRBD2 (7 bases). The CDR3 has 15 residues. V gave up 5 bases and J gave up 4 bases, with 18 bases separating them. CDR1 is KGHSH, CDR2 LQKENI, per germline. The CDR3 bases are TGTGCCAGCTCAGAGCCAGGGGAGGGGTCTTACGAGCAGTACTTC. This codes for CASSEPGEGSYEQYF.

The chain uses TRBV18 and TRBJ1-1; D is undetermined. In germline, CDR1 is KGHSH, CDR2 LQKENI. V lost 1 base, J lost 5 bases, and 11 bases lay in between. The CDR3 extends over 14 amino acids. The CDR3 loop is CASSPQPGGTEAFF. CDR3 nucleotides: TGTGCCAGCTCACCACAGCCAGGAGGAACTGAAGCTTTCTTT.

This chain links TRBV10-3 with TRBJ2-7; TRBD1 matches at 8 bases. Germline-derived CDR1 and CDR2 are ENHRY and SYGVKD. The CDR3 runs 14 residues. With 4 bases clipped from V and 6 bases from J, the junction kept 8 bases outside the gene matches. CDR3 sequence (DNA): TGTGCCATCAGTGCAGGGACAGGAAGGGTCGAGCAGTACTTC. Protein sequence: CAISAGTGRVEQYF.

To note about this clone: Other DNA sequences from this sample encode an identical CDR3 as well. The chain has TRBV5-1 and TRBJ1-4; D is ambiguous. This CDR3 is 14 amino acids long. The germline V gene has CDR1 SGHRS and CDR2 YFSETQ. Deletions cut 0 bases from V and 7 bases from J, with 10 bases between. The CDR3 here is CASSLGGLGEKLFF. The CDR3 nucleotides are TGCGCCAGCAGCTTGGGTGGACTTGGTGAAAAACTGTTTTTT. The full variable domain, rest sourced from reference TRBV5-1 and TRBJ1-4, is KAGVTQTPRYLIKTRGQQVTLSCSPISGHRSVSWYQQTPGQGLQFLFEYFSETQRNKGNFPGRFSGRQFSNSRSEMNVSTLELGDSALYLCASSLGGLGEKLFFGSGTQLSVL.

This chain connects TRBV19 to TRBJ1-6; D call uncertain. Germline V lookup: CDR1 LNHDA, CDR2 SQIVND (reference sequence). This CDR3 is built from 14 residues. V shed 4 bases and J shed 6 bases, with 10 bases lying between them. CDR3 region: CASSNMDRNSPLHF. DNA for the CDR3: TGTGCCAGTAGTAATATGGACCGTAATTCACCCCTCCACTTT. The entire variable domain, with the rest obtained from reference TRBV19 and TRBJ1-6, is as follows: DGGITQSPKYLFRKEGQNVTLSCEQNLNHDAMYWYRQDPGQGLRLIYYSQIVNDFQKGDIAEGYSVSREKKESFPLTVTSAQKNPTAFYLCASSNMDRNSPLHFGNGTRLTVT.

This clone was counted once. The CDR3, as DNA: TGCGCCAGCAGCTTGGGACAGGGGACTCTTACAGATACGCAGTATTTT. Protein sequence: CASSLGQGTLTDTQYF. The chain combines TRBV5-1 with TRBJ2-3; 8 nucleotides match TRBD1. After removal of 0 bases from V and 3 bases from J, the junction contained 6 bases not matched to a gene. Germline V gene sequence: CDR1 SGHRS, CDR2 YFSETQ. CDR3 length equals 16 residues.

This chain joins TRBV29-1 and TRBJ2-3, with D hard to call. CDR3 size: 11 residues. V was pared by 1 base and J by 6 bases, with 5 bases between. CDR1 and CDR2 (germline): SQVTM, ANQGSEA. Written as DNA, the CDR3 is TGCAGCGTTGAAGCATGGGATACGCAGTATTTT. Its protein product is CSVEAWDTQYF.

The genes are TRBV9 and TRBJ2-1; TRBD1 aligns across 7 bases. Germline trimming cut 0 bases from V and 0 bases from J; bases unmatched to any gene: 12. The germline CDR1 and CDR2 sequences are SGDLS and YYNGEE. The CDR3 sequence is 19 residues long. CDR3 nucleotides: TGTGCCAGCAGCGTAGCCCCCAGGGGGTGGACGAGCTCCTACAATGAGCAGTTCTTC. This sequence encodes CASSVAPRGWTSSYNEQFF.

This clone was seen a single time. CDR3 amino acids: CASSESVTTNEKLFF. CDR3 in DNA: TGTGCCAGCAGTGAATCCGTTACAACTAATGAAAAACTGTTTTTT. The chain employs TRBV6-1 and TRBJ1-4; no definite D call. V was trimmed by 2 bases and J by 0 bases, leaving 7 bases between them. Germline CDR1 and CDR2: MNHNS and SASEGT. The CDR3 totals 15 residues.

The chain recombines TRBV5-1 with TRBJ2-3; 8 nucleotides align to TRBD2. Germline values: CDR1 SGHRS, CDR2 YFSETQ. V was clipped by 0 bases and J by 1 base; unmatched bases: 13. This CDR3 comprises 19 residues. The CDR3 protein is CASSLAPVGGRRGTDTQYF. DNA for the CDR3: TGCGCCAGCAGCTTGGCCCCCGTCGGCGGGAGGAGAGGCACAGATACGCAGTATTTT.

V usage is TRBV5-1 and J usage is TRBJ2-1, with TRBD2 matching over 11 bases. J lost 0 bases, V lost 4 bases, and 6 bases had no gene match. Germline values: CDR1 SGHRS, CDR2 YFSETQ. The CDR3 has 17 residues. In DNA, the CDR3 is TGCGCCAGCAGCGGGACTAGCGGTGCTAGCTCCTACAATGAGCAGTTCTTC. It specifies CASSGTSGASSYNEQFF.

This chain joins TRBV2 and TRBJ2-7; tentatively, D is TRBD1 (6 bases). CDR1 and CDR2 from the germline V gene are SNHLY and FYNNEI. The CDR3 contains 15 residues. Deletions cut 4 bases from V and 6 bases from J, with 19 bases between. The CDR3 nucleotides read TGTGCCAGCAGTGGCCTAGGCAGGGGTTCCAGCGAGCAGTACTTC. Its protein product is CASSGLGRGSSEQYF.

V gene TRBV5-1 combines with J gene TRBJ2-3, with D possibly called TRBD1 or TRBD2 (6 bases each). This CDR3 has 14 residues. CDR1 is SGHRS and CDR2 is YFSETQ in the germline V gene. Trimming left V 7 bases short and J 4 bases short, with 16 bases between. The CDR3 region is CASALGGQADTQYF. Written as DNA, the CDR3 is TGCGCCAGCGCTCTTGGGGGGCAGGCAGATACGCAGTATTTT.